Listed below are T cell receptor beta chains from one sample, sequenced in a study of blood T cells in healthy people across ages. Each CDR3 protein is one row after TCRdb ran MiXCR on the 5' RACE reads. The sample includes about a million distinct CDR3 sequences, about 44% of them seen just once. Sequenced: blood. The receptors were sampled from a man aged 25-45 years in good health. Both conserved end residues are part of each CDR3. The D gene is left open where the match is weak.

D gene	V gene	J gene	CDR3 protein
-	TRBV20-1	TRBJ1-6	CSAYRAGGFFDSPLHF
TRBD1	TRBV27	TRBJ1-2	CASSLWGTQGRYGYTF
-	TRBV28	TRBJ1-3	CASSLVGAYQGGNTIYF
-	TRBV7-3	TRBJ1-6	CASSLGQLNSPLHF
-	TRBV6-2/TRBV6-3	TRBJ2-3	CASRGRPSTDTRYF
-	TRBV2	TRBJ2-1	CASSMASTTEQFF
TRBD1	TRBV7-6	TRBJ2-4	CASSVEGQGVGSKNIRYF
-	TRBV4-2	TRBJ2-7	CASSQAQGIPYEQYF
-	TRBV15	TRBJ2-3	CATSRDLSNAQYF
-	TRBV19	TRBJ2-3	CATRQSTDTQYF
-	TRBV6-5	TRBJ2-7	CASSYGTEQYF
-	TRBV4-3	TRBJ2-3	CASSQENSGRGADTQYF
TRBD2	TRBV5-1	TRBJ2-7	CASSRAGAKYEQYF
-	TRBV5-6	TRBJ2-1	CASSLAREQFF
-	TRBV5-1	TRBJ2-5	CASSPGTVGETQYF
-	TRBV4-2	TRBJ2-6	CASSQDSGPRTAGANVLTF
-	TRBV7-2	TRBJ2-5	CASSLNGVQETQYF
-	TRBV28	TRBJ2-1	CASSKGNEQFF
-	TRBV2	TRBJ1-6	CASSVGRAENSPLHF
-	TRBV10-3	TRBJ1-4	CAISPGTKGVELFF
-	TRBV20-1	TRBJ2-3	CSARGAEGLTDTQYF
-	TRBV7-2	TRBJ1-5	CASSLGGTRGEPQHF
TRBD2	TRBV2	TRBJ2-3	CAGSGAGGSDTQYF
-	TRBV29-1	TRBJ1-4	CSVEEAGTNEKLFF
-	TRBV7-2	TRBJ1-5	CASSLGPQGDSNQPQHF
-	TRBV9	TRBJ2-1	CASSALQGGYNEQFF
-	TRBV4-2	TRBJ1-1	CASSQDFLSDTEAFF
TRBD2	TRBV4-2	TRBJ2-3	CASSQDWSSGGVDTQYF
TRBD2	TRBV4-1	TRBJ2-1	CASSHRIAGGPGNEQFF
TRBD1	TRBV29-1	TRBJ1-2	CSVYKGAHYGYTF
-	TRBV20-1	TRBJ1-2	CSATVGGVSYGYTF
-	TRBV6-2/TRBV6-3	TRBJ2-1	CASSTIEEQFF
-	TRBV6-6	TRBJ1-2	CASSEGRSYGYTF
-	TRBV4-1	TRBJ1-4	CASSPPGEKNEKLFF
TRBD2	TRBV9	TRBJ2-1	CASSGGGSDNEQFF
TRBD1	TRBV29-1	TRBJ2-2	CSAGGQGSNTGELFF
TRBD2	TRBV6-5	TRBJ2-5	CASSSGTSGPPWYF
-	TRBV20-1	TRBJ1-5	CSAPSGYSNQPQHF
-	TRBV5-1	TRBJ1-2	CASSLEAENPVGYTF
-	TRBV20-1	TRBJ1-6	CSPRGGDNSPLHF
-	TRBV29-1	TRBJ1-1	CSVDWTLNTEAFF
TRBD2	TRBV2	TRBJ2-1	CASSVGLAGGLYNEQFF
TRBD1	TRBV12-5	TRBJ1-5	CASGLGNSGTGTNQPQHF
TRBD2	TRBV15	TRBJ2-1	CATSISGGAINEQFF
-	TRBV20-1	TRBJ2-5	CSARDPNIKKETQYF
-	TRBV4-1	TRBJ2-5	CASSQVGGIQYF
TRBD2	TRBV20-1	TRBJ2-3	CSAPPASGPDTQYF
TRBD1	TRBV18	TRBJ1-2	CASSPQEGQGAGGYTF
TRBD1	TRBV28	TRBJ1-2	CASSRQGLNYGYTF
-	TRBV12-3/TRBV12-4	TRBJ2-7	CASSSVSWETSYEQYF
-	TRBV4-2	TRBJ2-1	CASSQDSWGDEQFF
TRBD2	TRBV4-1	TRBJ2-3	CASSPTPLAGADTQYF
TRBD1	TRBV20-1	TRBJ2-7	CSATAGTGSYEQYF
-	TRBV5-1	TRBJ2-7	CASSLEQGGEQYF
-	TRBV14	TRBJ1-2	CACSQQGNRGREGGYGYTF
-	TRBV2	TRBJ1-4	CASSERSGPGKLFF
TRBD2	TRBV20-1	TRBJ2-7	CNAREVAGAGEQYF
TRBD2	TRBV9	TRBJ2-7	CASSVASGGSDERYF